The rows below give T cell receptor beta chains drawn from one sample of a study of siplizumab effects on memory and regulatory T cells. Assay used: immunoSEQ multiplex PCR; TCRdb lists only in-frame clones, some missing. The sample carries more than 85,000 clones, 85% to 95% recorded once. Sequencing input: CD4+ T cells sorted from blood. All receptors come from a human donor in good health. The CDR3 runs from the conserved cysteine through the conserved F or W. The D gene is left open where the match is weak. The listing skips clone size in some rows; elsewhere it reads once, few, many or a size class.

d_gene	j_gene	v_gene	abundance	CDR3aa	CDR3nt
.	TRBJ2-3	TRBV7-3	.	CASSLRVSDTQYF	TGTGCCAGCAGCTTAAGAGTTTCAGATACGCAGTATTTT
TRBD1	TRBJ2-5	TRBV30	.	CAWSGDSSGETQYF	TGTGCCTGGAGTGGGGACAGCTCGGGGGAGACCCAGTACTTC
.	TRBJ2-7	TRBV18	.	CASSPVSMGPLASYEQYF	TGTGCCAGCTCACCAGTCTCGATGGGGCCTCTTGCATCCTACGAGCAGTACTTC
TRBD2	TRBJ2-7	TRBV10-3	.	CAISVGLAAIYEQYF	TGTGCCATCAGTGTGGGACTAGCGGCGATCTACGAGCAGTACTTC
.	TRBJ2-1	TRBV19	.	CASSIGPGHNEQFF	TGTGCCAGTAGTATTGGTCCGGGACACAATGAGCAGTTCTTC
.	TRBJ2-3	TRBV29-1	.	CSVAMVAVTDTQYF	TGCAGCGTTGCGATGGTGGCAGTCACAGATACGCAGTATTTT
TRBD1	TRBJ2-3	TRBV18	.	CASSQRDREVSDTQYF	TGTGCCAGCTCACAGAGGGACAGGGAGGTTTCGGATACGCAGTATTTT
.	TRBJ2-3	TRBV11-3	once	CASSLGADTQYF	TGTGCCAGCAGCTTAGGTGCAGATACGCAGTATTTT
TRBD1	TRBJ2-7	TRBV15	.	CATSRETGAMYEQYF	TGTGCCACCAGCCGAGAGACAGGGGCCATGTACGAGCAGTACTTC
.	TRBJ1-1	TRBV21-1	once	CASSWDMLWGRDTEAFF	TGTGCCAGCAGCTGGGACATGCTCTGGGGCAGGGACACTGAAGCTTTCTTT
.	TRBJ1-1	TRBV11-3	once	CASSLGSTGLF	TGTGCCAGCAGCTTAGGCTCGACAGGACTTTTT
.	TRBJ1-4	TRBV18	.	CASSPPPGDNEKLFF	TGTGCCAGCTCACCTCCGCCAGGAGATAATGAAAAACTGTTTTTT
.	TRBJ2-5	TRBV2	.	CASSEATGIYQETQYF	TGTGCCAGCAGTGAAGCGACCGGGATTTACCAAGAGACCCAGTACTTC
TRBD2	TRBJ2-3	TRBV25-1	.	CASSEFKAGLPDTQYF	TGTGCCAGCAGTGAATTTAAAGCGGGATTGCCGGATACGCAGTATTTT
.	TRBJ1-1	TRBV5-5	once	CASSLGWGLGNQGTEAFF	TGTGCCAGCAGCTTGGGTTGGGGGTTAGGGAACCAAGGCACTGAAGCTTTCTTT
.	TRBJ2-7	TRBV2	.	CAPPSSPSEQYF	TGTGCCCCGCCTAGTTCCCCCTCCGAGCAGTACTTC
.	TRBJ2-7	TRBV27	.	CATSLFTGARDYYYEQYF	TGTGCCACCTCCCTCTTTACGGGGGCGAGAGACTACTACTACGAGCAGTACTTC
.	TRBJ2-1	TRBV19	once	CASSSLRGTIQFF	TGTGCCAGTAGTAGTTTAAGGGGGACTATTCAGTTCTTC
.	TRBJ1-2	TRBV5-6	.	CASSLPMTANYGYTF	TGTGCCAGCAGCCTCCCAATGACCGCTAACTATGGCTACACCTTC
TRBD1	TRBJ1-1	TRBV5-6	.	CASSLIDRANTEAFF	TGTGCCAGCAGCCTTATAGACAGGGCGAACACTGAAGCTTTCTTT
.	TRBJ2-1	TRBV5-4	.	CASSRPGDNEQFF	TGTGCCAGCAGCCGCCCGGGGGACAATGAGCAGTTCTTC
TRBD2	TRBJ2-5	TRBV7-9	.	CASSPGTTSQETQYF	TGTGCCAGCAGCCCAGGGACTACATCACAAGAGACCCAGTACTTC
TRBD2	TRBJ2-3	TRBV5-8	.	CASSLFGGFADTQYF	TGTGCCAGCAGCTTGTTCGGGGGGTTTGCAGATACGCAGTATTTT
.	TRBJ1-2	TRBV7-2	.	CASSLGWTEYGYTF	TGTGCCAGCAGCTTAGGGTGGACAGAGTATGGCTACACCTTC
TRBD1	TRBJ1-2	TRBV11-2	.	CASRRPGTANYGYTF	TGTGCCAGCAGACGTCCCGGGACAGCTAACTATGGCTACACCTTC
.	TRBJ1-1	TRBV19	.	CASSPPRGQGMPEAFF	TGTGCCAGTAGCCCACCCCGGGGGCAGGGAATGCCTGAAGCTTTCTTT
TRBD2	TRBJ2-5	TRBV11-2	.	CASRLNSGRAQRETQYF	TGTGCCAGCAGGCTTAATAGCGGGAGGGCCCAAAGGGAGACCCAGTACTTC
TRBD1	TRBJ2-1	TRBV18	.	CASSLGTGRQYEQFF	TGTGCCAGCTCACTAGGGACAGGGAGGCAATATGAGCAGTTCTTC
TRBD2	TRBJ2-2	TRBV5-6	.	CASSKAGALAGELFF	TGTGCCAGCAGCAAAGCGGGAGCCCTAGCCGGGGAGCTGTTTTTT